A single sample gave rise to the 20 T cell receptor beta chains below, sequenced in a study of neoadjuvant nivolumab and ipilimumab in lung cancer. Sequencing was performed with immunoSEQ multiplex PCR; in TCRdb, only in-frame clones are kept and a portion is missing. The data show about 20,000 clones, around 69% seen once. This sample comprised tumor tissue, obtained after neoadjuvant nivolumab, alone or with ipilimumab, at or shortly before surgery. The receptor set was obtained from an adult with non-small cell lung cancer.

The chain recombines TRBV7-9 with TRBJ2-2; unclear D gene. With 1 base removed from V and 7 bases from J, the gap between germline ends came to 10 bases. The CDR3 sequence is 14 residues long. CDR1 and CDR2 (germline): SEHNR, FQNEAQ (reference sequence). The CDR3, as DNA: TGTGCCAGCAGCTTAGTTCGAAGAGACGGGGAGCTGTTTTTT. Translating it yields CASSLVRRDGELFF.

The chain uses TRBV7-2 and TRBJ2-2, with a weak D call TRBD1 (6 bases). This CDR3 contains 16 residues. In germline, CDR1 is SGHTA, CDR2 FQGNSA. Trimming stripped 5 bases from V and 5 bases from J, with 18 bases between. DNA of the CDR3: TGTGCCAGCAGCACTCGACAGGCCCGCGGGACCGGGGAGCTGTTTTTT. Its protein product is CASSTRQARGTGELFF.

This clone was detected a few times. This chain uses TRBV19 with TRBJ2-5, with 7 bases fitting TRBD1. The CDR3 has 15 residues. Germline-derived CDR1 and CDR2 are LNHDA and SQIVND (reference sequence). With V trimmed by 1 base and J by 5 bases, 7 bases remained unmatched. CDR3 protein: CASSIVRQGRETQYF. In nucleotides, the CDR3 is TGTGCCAGTAGTATAGTCCGACAGGGACGGGAGACCCAGTACTTC.

This clone has more than one count but fewer than ten. The chain is built from TRBV21-1 and TRBJ1-2; the table's D call, TRBD1, was not checked against the DNA. TRBV21-1 is noted as a pseudogene. The CDR3 extends over 16 amino acids. In DNA form, the CDR3 reads TGTGCCAGCAGCAAAGCTAATGAACAGCCCCGTAAGGGCTACACCTTC. Residues: CASSKANEQPRKGYTF.

The sample holds one count of this clone. The chain carries TRBV5-4 and TRBJ1-1; D may be TRBD1 (6 bases). The CDR3 extends over 14 amino acids. Trimming removed 4 bases at V and 1 base at J, with 11 bases between. Germline-derived CDR1 and CDR2 are SGHNT and YYREEE (reference sequence). The CDR3 here is CASSDRRWNTEAFF. The CDR3 DNA is TGTGCCAGCAGCGACAGGCGTTGGAACACTGAAGCTTTCTTT.

The V gene is TRBV15, the J gene TRBJ1-2; D ambiguous. This CDR3 has 12 residues. The V gene's germline CDR1 is LNHNV and CDR2 YYDKDF (reference sequence). V was pared by 3 bases and J by 10 bases, with 12 bases between. CDR3 in amino acids: CATSSEGLLYTF. In DNA, the CDR3 is TGTGCCACCAGCAGCGAAGGACTGCTCTACACCTTC.

The chain is built from TRBV19 and TRBJ2-7; 11 bases match TRBD1. Germline V gene sequence: CDR1 LNHDA, CDR2 SQIVND (reference sequence). Losses at the gene ends were 5 bases for V and 1 base for J; bases not matched to a gene: 4. There are 15 residues in the CDR3. CDR3 residues: CASSAGTGGSYEQYF. CDR3 nucleotides: TGTGCCAGTAGTGCCGGGACAGGGGGATCCTACGAGCAGTACTTC.

This rearrangement joins TRBV10-3 to TRBJ2-7; perhaps TRBD1 as D (5 bases). The germline gives CDR1 ENHRY, CDR2 SYGVKD. The CDR3 sequence is 15 residues long. The V and J ends lost 3 bases and 2 bases respectively, with 14 bases between them. DNA of the CDR3: TGTGCCATCAGTGATTTGGAAGGGGCAACCTACGAGCAGTACTTC. It encodes CAISDLEGATYEQYF.

V and J are TRBV11-2 and TRBJ1-2, with D possibly TRBD1 on 5 matching bases. Looked up from germline, CDR1 is SGHAT and CDR2 is FQNNGV. The CDR3 covers 13 residues. V was clipped by 4 bases and J by 5 bases, with 11 bases between them. The CDR3 sequence: CASSSGTAYGYTF. DNA of the CDR3: TGTGCCAGCAGCTCCGGGACCGCTTATGGCTACACCTTC. The full variable domain, completed using reference TRBV11-2 and TRBJ1-2, is EAGVAQSPRYKIIEKRQSVAFWCNPISGHATLYWYQQILGQGPKLLIQFQNNGVVDDSQLPKDRFSAERLKGVDSTLKIQPAKLEDSAVYLCASSSGTAYGYTFGSGTRLTVV.

V gene TRBV5-4 combines with J gene TRBJ1-2; D ambiguous. V shed 2 bases and J shed 6 bases, with 14 bases lying between them. The CDR3 spans 14 residues. The V gene's germline CDR1 is SGHNT and CDR2 YYREEE (reference sequence). The CDR3, as DNA: TGTGCCAGCAGCTTCAGGACCTACGGGGATGGCTACACCTTC. Amino acid sequence: CASSFRTYGDGYTF.

This chain joins TRBV14 and TRBJ2-1; D not certain. With 3 bases removed from V and 11 bases from J, the gap between germline ends came to 17 bases. The CDR3 is 14 residues long. Germline assignment: CDR1 SGHDN and CDR2 FVKESK. This chain's CDR3 is CASSQEYGVSQQFF. The CDR3 DNA follows: TGTGCCAGCAGCCAGGAATACGGAGTTAGCCAGCAGTTCTTC. Supplemented by reference TRBV14 and TRBJ2-1, the full variable domain reads EAGVTQFPSHSVIEKGQTVTLRCDPISGHDNLYWYRRVMGKEIKFLLHFVKESKQDESGMPNNRFLAERTGGTYSTLKVQPAELEDSGVYFCASSQEYGVSQQFFGPGTRLTVL.

This sequence joins TRBV27 and TRBJ1-2, with 8 bases lining up with TRBD1. The germline V gene encodes CDR1 MNHEY and CDR2 SMNVEV (reference sequence). Trimming cost V 7 bases and J 3 bases; bases outside gene matches: 4. The CDR3 runs 13 residues. The CDR3 protein is CASTMDRDYGYTF. CDR3 bases: TGTGCCAGCACTATGGACAGGGACTATGGCTACACCTTC.

The rearrangement uses TRBV6-1 and TRBJ1-6; TRBD1 matches at 7 bases. CDR3 length: 15 amino acids. The germline CDR1 and CDR2 sequences are MNHNS and SASEGT. J gave up 7 bases and V 5 bases, and 8 bases lay outside the gene matches. The CDR3: CASSIPTGQNSPLHF. The CDR3 nucleotides read TGTGCCAGCAGTATTCCGACAGGGCAAAATTCACCCCTCCACTTT.

The chain has TRBV7-2 and TRBJ2-3; TRBD2 matches at 12 bases. After removal of 6 bases from V and 6 bases from J, the junction contained 7 bases not matched to a gene. This CDR3 is 15 amino acids long. The germline V gene encodes CDR1 SGHTA and CDR2 FQGNSA. CDR3: CASRISSGGADTQYF. In DNA form, the CDR3 reads TGTGCCAGCAGGATTTCTAGCGGGGGGGCTGATACGCAGTATTTT. Drawing the rest from reference TRBV7-2 and TRBJ2-3, the complete variable domain is GAGVSQSPSNKVTEKGKDVELRCDPISGHTALYWYRQSLGQGLEFLIYFQGNSAPDKSGLPSDRFSAERTGGSVSTLTIQRTQQEDSAVYLCASRISSGGADTQYFGPGTRLTVL.

This chain's CDR3 is CASSLAGVETQYF. CDR3 DNA sequence: TGTGCCAGCAGCTTGGCTGGCGTGGAGACCCAGTACTTC. This sequence joins TRBV5-4 and TRBJ2-5; D remains unclear. This CDR3 spans 13 amino acids. V dropped 0 bases and J dropped 5 bases, with 8 bases sitting between them. Germline assignment: CDR1 SGHNT and CDR2 YYREEE (reference sequence).

This clone came up a few times. This rearrangement joins TRBV30 to TRBJ1-1, with D unclear. Germline values: CDR1 GTSNPN, CDR2 SVGIG (reference sequence). This CDR3 is 14 amino acids long. V gave up 4 bases and J gave up 5 bases, with 17 bases separating them. In DNA form, the CDR3 reads TGTGCCTGGAACCTCGAGACTATTGGAACTGAAGCTTTCTTT. It translates to CAWNLETIGTEAFF.

The chain carries TRBV4-3 and TRBJ2-7; either TRBD1 or TRBD2 may fit D (5 bases each). Trimming took off 3 bases at V and 0 bases at J, with 12 bases between the two ends. The CDR3 is 15 amino acids. The germline V gene encodes CDR1 LGHNA and CDR2 YSLEER. The CDR3: CASSQGTLGSYEQYF. CDR3 in DNA: TGCGCCAGCAGCCAGGGGACGCTGGGCTCCTACGAGCAGTACTTC.

V and J are TRBV6-6 and TRBJ2-7; D is uncertain. The germline V gene encodes CDR1 MNHNY and CDR2 SVGAGI (reference sequence). The length of the CDR3 is 14 residues. V lost 0 bases to trimming and J lost 1 base, with 7 bases between them. This chain's CDR3 is CASSYSMGSYEQYF. CDR3 DNA: TGTGCCAGCAGTTACTCGATGGGTTCCTACGAGCAGTACTTC.

This clone appeared a single time. V and J are TRBV7-2 and TRBJ1-1; 8 nucleotides align to TRBD1. This CDR3 comprises 13 residues. Germline CDR1 is SGHTA and CDR2 is FQGNSA. V was pared by 4 bases and J by 4 bases, with 2 bases of the junction left unmatched. Here the CDR3 reads CASSYTGGTEAFF. Here the CDR3 DNA reads TGTGCCAGCAGCTACACAGGGGGCACTGAAGCTTTCTTT.

Judged by abundance, this clone is large. This sequence joins TRBV27 and TRBJ2-1; D possibly corresponds to TRBD1 (6 bases). The germline CDR1 and CDR2 sequences are MNHEY and SMNVEV (reference sequence). V lost 6 bases to trimming and J lost 6 bases, with 18 bases between them. The CDR3 extends over 15 amino acids. The CDR3 here is CASSFDRSGLNEQFF. Written as DNA, the CDR3 is TGTGCCAGCAGCTTTGACAGGTCCGGTCTCAATGAGCAGTTCTTC.